What follows describes a single T cell receptor beta chain. Trimming took off 5 bases at V and 0 bases at J, with 22 bases between the two ends. The CDR3 is 19 residues long. Germline CDR1 MDHEN, CDR2 SYDVKM. The sample belongs to a study of OX40 agonist ivuxolimab in advanced cancers. Study details: In this trial design, patients received ivuxolimab intravenously at 0.01 to 10 mg/kg every 2 weeks.

Profiled with immunoSEQ multiplex PCR; TCRdb holds only in-frame clones, not every one. Among roughly 140,000 clones listed, roughly 94% were seen once. The sequence derives from an adult with an advanced solid tumor such as melanoma, head and neck, liver or kidney cancer. The sequencing here drew on CD4+ or CD8+ T cells sorted from blood, taken in a trial of the OX40 agonist ivuxolimab. The chain is built from TRBV28 and TRBJ2-2, with D uncertain. CDR3 sequence: CASSAGSFQVFANTGELFF. CDR3 bases: TGTGCCAGCAGTGCCGGTTCCTTCCAGGTCTTCGCGAACACCGGGGAGCTGTTTTTT. Based on the CDR3 plus reference TRBV28 and TRBJ2-2, the full variable domain is DVKVTQSSRYLVKRTGEKVFLECVQDMDHENMFWYRQDPGLGLRLIYFSYDVKMKEKGDIPEGYSVSREKKERFSLILESASTNQTSMYLCASSAGSFQVFANTGELFFGEGSRLTVL.